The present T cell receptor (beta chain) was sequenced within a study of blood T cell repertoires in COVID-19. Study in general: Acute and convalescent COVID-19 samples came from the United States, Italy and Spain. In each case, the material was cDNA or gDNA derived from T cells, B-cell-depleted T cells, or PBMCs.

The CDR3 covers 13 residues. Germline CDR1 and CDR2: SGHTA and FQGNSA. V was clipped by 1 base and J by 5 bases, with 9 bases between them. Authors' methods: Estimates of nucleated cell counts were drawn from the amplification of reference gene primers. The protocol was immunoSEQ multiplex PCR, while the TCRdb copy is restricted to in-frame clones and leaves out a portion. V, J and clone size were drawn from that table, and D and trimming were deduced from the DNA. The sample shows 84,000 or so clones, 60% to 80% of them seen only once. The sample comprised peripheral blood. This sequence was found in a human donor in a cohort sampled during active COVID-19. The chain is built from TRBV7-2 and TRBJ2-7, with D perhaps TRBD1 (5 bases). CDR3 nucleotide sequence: TGTGCCAGCAGCTTAGACAGGACCCACGAGCAGTACTTC. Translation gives CASSLDRTHEQYF. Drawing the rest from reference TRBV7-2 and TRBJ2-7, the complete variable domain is GAGVSQSPSNKVTEKGKDVELRCDPISGHTALYWYRQSLGQGLEFLIYFQGNSAPDKSGLPSDRFSAERTGGSVSTLTIQRTQQEDSAVYLCASSLDRTHEQYFGPGTRLTVT.